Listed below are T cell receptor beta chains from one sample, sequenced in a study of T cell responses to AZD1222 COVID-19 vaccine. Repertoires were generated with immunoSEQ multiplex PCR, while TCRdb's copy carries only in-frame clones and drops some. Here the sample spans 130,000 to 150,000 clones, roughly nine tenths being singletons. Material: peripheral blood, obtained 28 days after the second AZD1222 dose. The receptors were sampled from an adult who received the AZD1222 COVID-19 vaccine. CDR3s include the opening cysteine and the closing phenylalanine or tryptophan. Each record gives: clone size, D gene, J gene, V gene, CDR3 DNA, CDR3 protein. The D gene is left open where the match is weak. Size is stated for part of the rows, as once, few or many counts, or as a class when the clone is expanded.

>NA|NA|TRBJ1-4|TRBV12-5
TGTGCTAGTGGTGGGCCTCCAACTAATGAAAAACTGTTTTTT
CASGGPPTNEKLFF
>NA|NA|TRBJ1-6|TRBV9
TGTGCCAGCAGCGTAGGCCCGGGGGATAATTCACCCCTCCACTTT
CASSVGPGDNSPLHF
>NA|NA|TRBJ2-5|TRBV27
TGTGCCAGCAGTTTCTGGGGGGCGGAGACCCAGTACTTC
CASSFWGAETQYF
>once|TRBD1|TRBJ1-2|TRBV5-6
TGTGCCAGCAGCCGTGGACAGGGTGACGGCTACACCTTC
CASSRGQGDGYTF
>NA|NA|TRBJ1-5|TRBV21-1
TGTGCCAGCAGTCCGGGTTTCAATCGCAATCAGCCCCAGCATTTT
CASSPGFNRNQPQHF
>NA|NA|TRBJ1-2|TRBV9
TGTGCCAGCAGCGCCTACCGGGGCTACACCTTC
CASSAYRGYTF
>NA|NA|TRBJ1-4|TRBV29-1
TGCAGCGTTGTTAACCAAAATGAAAAACTGTTTTTT
CSVVNQNEKLFF
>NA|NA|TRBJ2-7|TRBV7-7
TGTGCCCACCGGTTTCAGGGGCGCTCCTACGAGCAGTACTTC
CAHRFQGRSYEQYF
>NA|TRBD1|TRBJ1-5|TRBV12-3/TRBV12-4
TGTGCCAGCCAGACAGGGTGGGAGCCCCAGCATTTT
CASQTGWEPQHF
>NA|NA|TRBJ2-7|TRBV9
TGTGCCAGCAGCCCAAGCGGCTACGAGCAGTACTTC
CASSPSGYEQYF
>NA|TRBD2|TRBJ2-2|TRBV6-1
TGTGCCAGCAGTGCGCCGGGACTAGCGGGAGCCACCGGGGAGCTGTTTTTT
CASSAPGLAGATGELFF
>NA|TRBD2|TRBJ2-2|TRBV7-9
TGTGCGTCCCGGGGGGGACCGCAGCTGAACACCGGGGAGCTGTTTTTT
CASRGGPQLNTGELFF
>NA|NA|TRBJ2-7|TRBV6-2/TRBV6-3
TGTGCCAGCAGCAGCGGACCGCTTGAAGGGAACGAGCAGTACTTC
CASSSGPLEGNEQYF
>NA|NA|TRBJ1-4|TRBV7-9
TGTGCCAGCAGCTTCACTGGGGTGGGGGAAAAACTGTTTTTT
CASSFTGVGEKLFF
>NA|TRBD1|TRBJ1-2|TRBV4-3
TGCGCCAGCAGCCAAGACAGGGGGGACTATGGCTACACCTTC
CASSQDRGDYGYTF
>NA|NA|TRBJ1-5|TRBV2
TGTGCCAGCACGGCGGTACTAGGGAATCAGCCCCAGCATTTT
CASTAVLGNQPQHF
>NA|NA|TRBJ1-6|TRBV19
TGTGCCAGTAGCATCGGGGAGATTAATTCACCCCTCCACTTT
CASSIGEINSPLHF
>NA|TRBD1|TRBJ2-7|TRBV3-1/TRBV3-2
TGTGCCAGCAGCCAAGTGGGCAGGGGGTCAATCGAGCAGTACTTC
CASSQVGRGSIEQYF
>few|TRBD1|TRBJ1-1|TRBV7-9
TGTGCCAGCAGCATCCTGCAGGGGGGCAACACTGAAGCTTTCTTT
CASSILQGGNTEAFF
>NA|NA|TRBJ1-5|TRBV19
TGTGCCAGTAGTACGGGGCGACAATTAAGCAATCAGCCCCAGCATTTT
CASSTGRQLSNQPQHF
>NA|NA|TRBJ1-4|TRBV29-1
TGCAGCGTAAACACTGCTGGGGCCACTAATGAAAAACTGTTTTTT
CSVNTAGATNEKLFF
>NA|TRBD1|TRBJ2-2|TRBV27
TGTGCCGTCCGCCGGGACAGGGGTTTCGGGGAGCTGTTTTTT
CAVRRDRGFGELFF
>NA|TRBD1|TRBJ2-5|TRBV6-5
TGTGCCAGCAGTCGACAGGGACAAGAGACCCAGTACTTC
CASSRQGQETQYF
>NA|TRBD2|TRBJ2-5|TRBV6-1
TGTGCCAGCAGTGTAGCGGGAGGGCGGCAAGAGACCCAGTACTTC
CASSVAGGRQETQYF
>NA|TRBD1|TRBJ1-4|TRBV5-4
TGTGCCAGCAGCTTACAGGGGTCTAATGAAAAACTGTTTTTT
CASSLQGSNEKLFF
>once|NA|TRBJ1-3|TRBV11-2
TGTGCCAGCAGCTTAGACTTAGGGGCAGGAAACACCATATATTTT
CASSLDLGAGNTIYF
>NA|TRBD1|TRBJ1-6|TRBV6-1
TGTGCCAGCAGTGATTGGGTGGGACAGGAGGCTTCACCCCTCCACTTT
CASSDWVGQEASPLHF
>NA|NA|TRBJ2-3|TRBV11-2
TGTGCCAGCAGCTTAGGCAGGGTTTCTACAGATACGCAGTATTTT
CASSLGRVSTDTQYF
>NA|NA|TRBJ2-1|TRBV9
TGTGCCAGCAGCGTCGACCTCGGTTCCTACAATGAGCAGTTCTTC
CASSVDLGSYNEQFF
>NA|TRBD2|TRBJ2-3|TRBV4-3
TGCGCCAGCAGCTTCCGGTCCCGACTAGCGGGAGGGGATACGCAGTATTTT
CASSFRSRLAGGDTQYF
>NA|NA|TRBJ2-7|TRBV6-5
TGTGCCAGCAGTTACTTTGGCGGGGCGGACGAGCAGTACTTC
CASSYFGGADEQYF
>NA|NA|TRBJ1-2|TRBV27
TGTGCCAGCAGTTTTTCCGTGGCTGGACGGAACTATGGCTACACCTTC
CASSFSVAGRNYGYTF
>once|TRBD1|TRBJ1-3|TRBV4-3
TGCGCCAGCAGCCAAGAACAGGGGTCTGGAAACACCATATATTTT
CASSQEQGSGNTIYF
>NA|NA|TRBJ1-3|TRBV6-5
TGTGCCAGCAGTTACAGTACCCGGGGGGCTGGAAACACCATATATTTT
CASSYSTRGAGNTIYF
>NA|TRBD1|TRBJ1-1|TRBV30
TGTGCCTGGAACATGGTAGGGAGGACAGGGGGCGCACGGAACACTGAAGCTTTCTTT
CAWNMVGRTGGARNTEAFF
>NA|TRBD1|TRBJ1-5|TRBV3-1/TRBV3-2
TGTGCCAGCAGCCAATCAAGACAGGGGGCTGGTCAGCCCCAGCATTTT
CASSQSRQGAGQPQHF
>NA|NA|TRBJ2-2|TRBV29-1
TGCAGCGTTGGCTTCGGGGATCCCACCGGGGAGCTGTTTTTT
CSVGFGDPTGELFF
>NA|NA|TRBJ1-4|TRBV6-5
TGTGCCAGCAGCTACGTGGGGTCTAATGAAAAACTGTTTTTT
CASSYVGSNEKLFF
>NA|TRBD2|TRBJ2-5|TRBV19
TGTGCCAGTACCAGGGGGCTAGCGGGAGGCAGGAGGGAGACCCAGTACTTC
CASTRGLAGGRRETQYF
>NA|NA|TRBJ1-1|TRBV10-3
TGTGCCATCAGTGAACGTCAGGGTAACCCTAACACTGAAGCTTTCTTT
CAISERQGNPNTEAFF
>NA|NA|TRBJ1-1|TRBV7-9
TGTGCCAGCAGCTCACAGGGACTCAAGAACACTGAAGCTTTCTTT
CASSSQGLKNTEAFF
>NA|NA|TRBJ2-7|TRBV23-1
TGCGCCAGCAGTCTCGGCGGGAACTACGAGCAGTACTTC
CASSLGGNYEQYF